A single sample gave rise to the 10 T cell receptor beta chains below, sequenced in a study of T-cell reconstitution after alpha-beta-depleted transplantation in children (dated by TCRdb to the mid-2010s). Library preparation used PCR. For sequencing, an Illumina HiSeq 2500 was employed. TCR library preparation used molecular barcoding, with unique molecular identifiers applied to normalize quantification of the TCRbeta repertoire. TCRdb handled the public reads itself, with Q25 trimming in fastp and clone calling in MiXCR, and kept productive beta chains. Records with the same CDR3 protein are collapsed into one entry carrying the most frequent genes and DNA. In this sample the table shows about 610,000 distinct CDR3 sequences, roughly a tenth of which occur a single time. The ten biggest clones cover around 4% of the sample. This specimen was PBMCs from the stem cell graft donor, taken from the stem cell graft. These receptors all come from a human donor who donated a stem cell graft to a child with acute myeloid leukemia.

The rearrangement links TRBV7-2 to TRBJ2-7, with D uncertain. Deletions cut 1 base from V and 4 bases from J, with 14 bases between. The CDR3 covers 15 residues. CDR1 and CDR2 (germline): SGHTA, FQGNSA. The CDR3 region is CASSLGGRPIYEQYF. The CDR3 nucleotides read TGTGCCAGCAGCTTAGGAGGCAGGCCAATTTACGAGCAGTACTTC. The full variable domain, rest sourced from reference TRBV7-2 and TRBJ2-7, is GAGVSQSPSNKVTEKGKDVELRCDPISGHTALYWYRQSLGQGLEFLIYFQGNSAPDKSGLPSDRFSAERTGGSVSTLTIQRTQQEDSAVYLCASSLGGRPIYEQYFGPGTRLTVT.

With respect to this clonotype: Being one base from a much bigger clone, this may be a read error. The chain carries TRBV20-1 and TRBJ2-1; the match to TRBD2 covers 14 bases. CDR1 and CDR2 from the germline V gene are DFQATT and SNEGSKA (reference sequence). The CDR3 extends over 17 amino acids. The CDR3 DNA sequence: TGCGGTGCTAGCGAGGGACTAGCGGGAGCAAGGTACAATGAGCAGTTCTTC. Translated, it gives CGASEGLAGARYNEQFF.

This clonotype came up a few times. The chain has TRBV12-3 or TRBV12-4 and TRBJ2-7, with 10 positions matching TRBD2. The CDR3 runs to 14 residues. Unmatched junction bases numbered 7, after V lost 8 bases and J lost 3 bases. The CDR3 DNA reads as TGTGCCAGCGGCCGACTAGCGGGCCGCTACGAGCAGTACTTC. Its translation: CASGRLAGRYEQYF.

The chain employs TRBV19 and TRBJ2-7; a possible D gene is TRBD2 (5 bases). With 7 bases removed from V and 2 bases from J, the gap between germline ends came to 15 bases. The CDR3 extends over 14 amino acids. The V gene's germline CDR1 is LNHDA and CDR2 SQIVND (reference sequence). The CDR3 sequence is CASNPSGPAYEQYF. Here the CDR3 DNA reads TGTGCCAGTAATCCGAGCGGACCGGCCTACGAGCAGTACTTC.

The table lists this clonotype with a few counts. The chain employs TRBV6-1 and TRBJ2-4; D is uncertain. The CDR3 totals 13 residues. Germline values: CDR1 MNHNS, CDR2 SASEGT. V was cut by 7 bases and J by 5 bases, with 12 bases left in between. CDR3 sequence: CASTARWQNIQYF. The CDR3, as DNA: TGTGCCAGCACCGCTAGATGGCAAAACATTCAGTACTTC.

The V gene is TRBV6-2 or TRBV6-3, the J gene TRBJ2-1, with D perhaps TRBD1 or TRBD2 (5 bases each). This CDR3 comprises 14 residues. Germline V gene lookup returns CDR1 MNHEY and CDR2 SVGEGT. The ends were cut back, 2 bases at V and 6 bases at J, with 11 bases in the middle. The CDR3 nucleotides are TGTGCCAGCAGTTACGGGGGACCCCGCAATGAGCAGTTCTTC. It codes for CASSYGGPRNEQFF.

This CDR3 is CASSFGGSKGTDTQYF. DNA for the CDR3: TGTGCCAGCAGCTTTGGCGGGAGTAAGGGGACAGATACGCAGTATTTT. This sequence joins TRBV7-2 and TRBJ2-3, with TRBD2 matching over 7 bases. V dropped 3 bases and J dropped 3; count of bases not matched to a gene: 9. Germline CDR1 is SGHTA and CDR2 is FQGNSA. This CDR3 is built from 16 residues.

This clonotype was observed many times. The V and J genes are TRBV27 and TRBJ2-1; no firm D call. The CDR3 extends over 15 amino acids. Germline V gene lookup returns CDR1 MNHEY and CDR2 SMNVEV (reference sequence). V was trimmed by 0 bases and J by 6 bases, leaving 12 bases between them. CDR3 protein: CASSLSHGQFNEQFF. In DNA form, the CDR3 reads TGTGCCAGCAGTTTATCGCACGGGCAGTTCAATGAGCAGTTCTTC.

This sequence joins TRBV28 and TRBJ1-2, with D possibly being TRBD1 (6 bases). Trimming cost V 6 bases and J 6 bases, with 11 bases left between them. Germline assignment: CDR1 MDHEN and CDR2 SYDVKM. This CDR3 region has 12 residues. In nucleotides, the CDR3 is TGTGCCAGCAGCTTCGACAGGAATGGCTACACCTTC. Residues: CASSFDRNGYTF.

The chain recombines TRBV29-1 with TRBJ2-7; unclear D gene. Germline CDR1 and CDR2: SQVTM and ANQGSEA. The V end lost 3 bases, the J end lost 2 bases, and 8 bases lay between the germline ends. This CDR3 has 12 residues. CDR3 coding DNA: TGCAGCGTTGATTTCGGTGCCTACGAGCAGTACTTC. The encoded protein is CSVDFGAYEQYF.